These T cell receptor beta chains were read from a single sample in a study of graft-versus-host responses after intestinal transplantation. Sequencing used immunoSEQ multiplex PCR; TCRdb keeps in-frame clones, though not all of them. The data hold 20,000 to 30,000 clones, with 70% to 90% observed a single time. Source: PBMCs, taken roughly 69 weeks after intestinal transplant. Receptor source: a human patient who received an intestinal transplant, so some T cells may come from the graft donor. Both conserved end residues are part of each CDR3. Clone size, where shown, is once, few, many, or a class for clones that have expanded.

CATSRVKDRGYEQYF 15 TRBV15 NA TRBJ2-7
CASSLTGGSDTQYF 14 TRBV11-2 NA TRBJ2-5
CASSHGPRNQPQHF 14 TRBV6-1 NA TRBJ1-5
CASSPLANTGELFF 14 TRBV7-3 NA TRBJ2-2
CSAGWADKYF 10 TRBV20-1 NA TRBJ2-5
CASSPGQEGYEQYF 14 TRBV7-3 NA TRBJ2-7
CASSIPTWGGKIYSGELFF 19 TRBV19 NA TRBJ2-2
CASRTGGGQPQHF 13 TRBV28 NA TRBJ1-5
CASSPQGETQYF 12 TRBV18 NA TRBJ2-5
CSVEYQQETQYF 12 TRBV29-1 NA TRBJ2-5
CASSPQENSGNTIYF 15 TRBV18 NA TRBJ1-3
CASSARQTNTEAFF 14 TRBV6-5 NA TRBJ1-1
CASSRPGAKNEQYF 14 TRBV28 NA TRBJ2-7
CASSLGSDTQYF 12 TRBV5-1 NA TRBJ2-3
CASSYSDNTEAFF 13 TRBV6-5 NA TRBJ1-1
CASRAGTSPHEQYF 14 TRBV2 NA TRBJ2-7
CASRLVCHATQYF 13 TRBV12-2 NA TRBJ2-5
CASSPRQGHLSYEQYF 16 TRBV5-4 NA TRBJ2-7
CASSLTESSGNTIYF 15 TRBV11-2 NA TRBJ1-3
CASSLGRENTGELFF 15 TRBV11-2 NA TRBJ2-2
CASSLEVGGYTF 12 TRBV7-2 once TRBJ1-2
CASSYSGRLGFEAFF 15 TRBV6-5 few TRBJ1-1
CASSVVPLVRETQYF 15 TRBV5-5 few TRBJ2-5